These 11 T cell receptor beta chains came from one sample sequenced in a study of blood T cell repertoires in COVID-19. Sequenced by immunoSEQ multiplex PCR; TCRdb stores in-frame clones only, minus some. The data hold a few hundred thousand clones, with around 88% observed a single time. The source material was PBMCs or T cells enriched from blood (not recorded which). The receptors were sampled from a man aged 40-49 years who had recovered from COVID-19.

This clone was detected many times. The chain uses TRBV7-8 and TRBJ1-1; D unclear. With 2 bases removed from V and 0 bases from J, the gap between germline ends came to 10 bases. Germline CDR1 is SGHVS and CDR2 is FQNEAQ. This CDR3 comprises 15 residues. CDR3 amino acids: CASSLRGYMNTEAFF. The CDR3 DNA follows: TGTGCCAGCAGCTTAAGAGGATACATGAACACTGAAGCTTTCTTT.

The chain combines TRBV10-3 with TRBJ1-1; 8 bases are shared with TRBD1. The CDR3 is 16 residues long. From germline, CDR1 is ENHRY and CDR2 SYGVKD. V lost 4 bases to trimming and J lost 3 bases; unmatched junction nucleotides: 10. The CDR3 is CAISARQGMTYTEAFF. The CDR3 DNA is TGTGCCATCAGTGCTAGACAGGGGATGACGTACACTGAAGCTTTCTTT.

The chain employs TRBV5-1 and TRBJ2-2, with TRBD1 as a possible D gene (5 bases). Trimming took off 0 bases at V and 0 bases at J, with 15 bases between the two ends. This CDR3 comprises 18 residues. The germline V gene has CDR1 SGHRS and CDR2 YFSETQ. The DNA of the CDR3 is TGCGCCAGCAGCTTGGTATCTTGGGCAGGGTCGAACACCGGGGAGCTGTTTTTT. This encodes CASSLVSWAGSNTGELFF.

This rearrangement joins TRBV5-1 to TRBJ2-3; 9 bases are shared with TRBD1. The CDR3 contains 17 residues. Germline CDR1 and CDR2: SGHRS and YFSETQ. V shed 0 bases, J shed 1 base, and the junction held 6 bases outside the gene matches. In DNA, the CDR3 is TGCGCCAGCAGCTTGGGGGGGACAGGGCCCCGCACAGATACGCAGTATTTT. It codes for CASSLGGTGPRTDTQYF.

The rearrangement links TRBV29-1 to TRBJ2-3; no clear D. Trimming shortened V by 6 bases and J by 4 bases, and 11 bases separated the two germline ends. The germline gives CDR1 SQVTM, CDR2 ANQGSEA. The CDR3 runs 12 residues. The CDR3 DNA sequence: TGCAGCGTACGCGCGCTGGCAGATACGCAGTATTTT. Translation gives CSVRALADTQYF.

The sample holds one count of this clone. V gene TRBV18 combines with J gene TRBJ2-7; TRBD2 aligns across 12 bases. This CDR3 contains 15 residues. The V segment lost 1 base and the J segment 2 bases; nucleotides outside the gene matches: 0. CDR1 is KGHSH and CDR2 is LQKENI in the germline V gene. The DNA of the CDR3 is TGTGCCAGCTCACCACGGACTAGCGGGACCTACGAGCAGTACTTC. Protein sequence: CASSPRTSGTYEQYF.

The genes are TRBV6-5 and TRBJ1-1; D gene unclear. CDR1 and CDR2 (germline): MNHEY, SVGAGI. V gave up 5 bases and J gave up 5 bases, with 9 bases separating them. CDR3 length: 12 amino acids. CDR3 DNA: TGTGCCAGCAGTAATAGTATGACTGAAGCTTTCTTT. Its protein is CASSNSMTEAFF.

This clone appeared a single time. This rearrangement joins TRBV11-3 to TRBJ2-5; 11 positions match TRBD1. This CDR3 contains 16 residues. Germline values: CDR1 SGHNT, CDR2 YENEEA. The V gene end was trimmed by 5 bases and the J gene end by 4 bases; junction bases not matched to a gene: 9. CDR3: CASSTRTGGYLETQYF. As DNA, the CDR3 is TGTGCCAGCAGCACGAGGACAGGGGGCTACCTAGAGACCCAGTACTTC.

The V gene is TRBV6-5, the J gene TRBJ2-3, with D perhaps matching TRBD1 (5 bases). The V end lost 0 bases, the J end lost 8 bases, and 12 bases lay between the germline ends. CDR1 MNHEY and CDR2 SVGAGI come from the germline V gene. CDR3 length equals 14 residues. The CDR3 spells CASSYSRERGTQYF. CDR3 DNA: TGTGCCAGCAGTTACTCCAGGGAACGTGGTACGCAGTATTTT.

The rearrangement links TRBV7-9 to TRBJ1-5; 7 bases agree with TRBD1. Losses at the gene ends were 5 bases for V and 6 bases for J; bases not matched to a gene: 4. This CDR3 is 13 amino acids long. Germline V gives CDR1 SEHNR, CDR2 FQNEAQ (reference sequence). CDR3 protein: CASSADRVQPQHF. The CDR3 DNA is TGTGCCAGCAGCGCCGACAGGGTTCAGCCCCAGCATTTT. Based on the CDR3 plus reference TRBV7-9 and TRBJ1-5, the full variable domain is DTGVSQNPRHKITKRGQNVTFRCDPISEHNRLYWYRQTLGQGPEFLTYFQNEAQLEKSRLLSDRFSAERPKGSFSTLEIQRTEQGDSAMYLCASSADRVQPQHFGDGTRLSIL.

V gene TRBV6-5 combines with J gene TRBJ1-3; 8 bases align to TRBD1. The CDR3 contains 15 residues. Germline V gene data show CDR1 as MNHEY and CDR2 as SVGAGI. The V segment lost 5 bases and the J segment 5 bases; nucleotides outside the gene matches: 8. CDR3 residues: CASSQPGQERNTIYF. The CDR3 DNA follows: TGTGCCAGCAGTCAGCCGGGACAGGAAAGAAACACCATATATTTT.